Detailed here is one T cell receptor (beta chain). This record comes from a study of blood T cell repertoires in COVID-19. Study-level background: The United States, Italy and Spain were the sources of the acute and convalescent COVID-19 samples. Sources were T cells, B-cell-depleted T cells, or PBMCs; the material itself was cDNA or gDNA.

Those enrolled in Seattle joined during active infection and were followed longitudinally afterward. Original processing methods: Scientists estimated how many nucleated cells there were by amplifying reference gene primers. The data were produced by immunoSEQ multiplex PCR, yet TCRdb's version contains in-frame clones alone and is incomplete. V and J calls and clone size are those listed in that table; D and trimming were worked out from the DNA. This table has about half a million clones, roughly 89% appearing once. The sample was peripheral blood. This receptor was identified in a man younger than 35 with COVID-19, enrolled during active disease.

The CDR3 spells CASGTGTGRSYEQYF. CDR3 in DNA: TGTGCCAGTGGAACCGGGACAGGAAGGTCCTACGAGCAGTACTTC. The rearrangement joins TRBV19 to TRBJ2-7; 8 bases agree with TRBD1. Germline V gene sequence: CDR1 LNHDA, CDR2 SQIVND (reference sequence). The CDR3 totals 15 residues. With V trimmed by 8 bases and J by 1 base, 10 bases remained unmatched.